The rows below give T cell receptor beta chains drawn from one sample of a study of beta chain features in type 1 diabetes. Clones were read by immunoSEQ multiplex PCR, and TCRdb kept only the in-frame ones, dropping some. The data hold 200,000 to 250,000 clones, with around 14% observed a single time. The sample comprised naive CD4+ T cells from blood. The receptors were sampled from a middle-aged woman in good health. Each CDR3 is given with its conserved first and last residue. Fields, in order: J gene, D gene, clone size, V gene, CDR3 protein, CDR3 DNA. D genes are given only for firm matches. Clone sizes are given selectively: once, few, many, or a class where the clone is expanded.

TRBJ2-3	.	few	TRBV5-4	CASSHGSSRTSTDTQYF	TGTGCCAGCAGTCATGGGAGTAGTAGGACTAGCACAGATACGCAGTATTTT
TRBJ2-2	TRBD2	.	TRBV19	CASSDEGLASGELFF	TGTGCCAGTAGTGATGAGGGACTAGCGTCCGGGGAGCTGTTTTTT
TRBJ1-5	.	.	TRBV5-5	CASSSGGDQPQHF	TGTGCCAGCAGCTCGGGGGGAGATCAGCCCCAGCATTTT
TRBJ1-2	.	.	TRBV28	CASLTAAVSRERGYTF	TGTGCCAGCCTCACAGCAGCAGTTTCGAGGGAAAGAGGCTACACCTTC
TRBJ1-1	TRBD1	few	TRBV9	CASSPRTGVVNTEAFF	TGTGCCAGCAGCCCCCGGACAGGGGTAGTGAACACTGAAGCTTTCTTT
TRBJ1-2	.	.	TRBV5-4	CASSLGNRNYGYTF	TGTGCCAGCAGCTTGGGGAACAGGAACTATGGCTACACCTTC
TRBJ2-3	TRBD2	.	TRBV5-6	CASSPGLARSTDTQYF	TGTGCCAGCAGCCCGGGACTAGCGAGAAGCACAGATACGCAGTATTTT
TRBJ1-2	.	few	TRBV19	CASSIGSSGGNYGYTF	TGTGCCAGTAGTATAGGAAGCAGCGGCGGCAACTATGGCTACACCTTC
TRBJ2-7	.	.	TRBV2	CASSSTSYEQYF	TGTGCCAGCAGTTCGACTTCATACGAGCAGTACTTC
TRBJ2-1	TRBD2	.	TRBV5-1	CASSLVPSGESEQFF	TGCGCCAGCAGCTTGGTGCCTAGCGGGGAAAGTGAGCAGTTCTTC
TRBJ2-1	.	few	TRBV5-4	CASFRAGNEQFF	TGTGCCAGCTTCCGAGCAGGGAATGAGCAGTTCTTC
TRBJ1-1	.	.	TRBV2	CASPEGLNTEAFF	TGTGCCAGCCCAGAGGGCCTGAACACTGAAGCTTTCTTT
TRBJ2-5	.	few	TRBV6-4	CASSGSGTQPQETQYF	TGTGCCAGCAGTGGAAGCGGGACACAACCCCAAGAGACCCAGTACTTC
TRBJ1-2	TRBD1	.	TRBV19	CASIPGGGSYGYTF	TGTGCCAGTATCCCAGGGGGAGGATCCTATGGCTACACCTTC
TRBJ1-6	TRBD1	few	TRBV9	CASSVGTGGLSEALHF	TGTGCCAGCAGCGTAGGCACAGGGGGCTTAAGCGAGGCCCTCCACTTT
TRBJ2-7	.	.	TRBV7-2	CASSSPSLGRHSGHEQYF	TGTGCCAGCAGCTCCCCCTCGTTAGGTCGACACTCAGGTCACGAGCAGTACTTC
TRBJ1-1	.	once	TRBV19	CFQGSGEYTEAFF	TGTTTCCAGGGCTCGGGAGAGTACACTGAAGCTTTCTTT
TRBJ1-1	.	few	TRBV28	CASSLKGIMRSTEAFF	TGTGCCAGCAGTTTAAAGGGGATAATGCGTAGCACTGAAGCTTTCTTT
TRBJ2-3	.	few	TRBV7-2	CASSFLGSTSTDTQYF	TGTGCCAGCAGCTTTCTAGGTTCGACTAGCACAGATACGCAGTATTTT
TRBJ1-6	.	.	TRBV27	CASSLGTGSGNSPLHF	TGTGCCAGCAGTTTAGGGACTGGGAGCGGTAATTCACCCCTCCACTTT
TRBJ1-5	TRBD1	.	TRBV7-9	CASSLGGRPGTGGWQPQHF	TGTGCCAGCAGCTTAGGGGGACGCCCTGGGACAGGGGGCTGGCAGCCCCAGCATTTT
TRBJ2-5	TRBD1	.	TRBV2	CASSGNRGNQETQYF	TGTGCCAGCAGCGGGAACAGGGGGAACCAAGAGACCCAGTACTTC
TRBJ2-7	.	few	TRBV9	CASSVGVDSYEQYF	TGTGCCAGCAGCGTAGGTGTAGACTCCTACGAGCAGTACTTC
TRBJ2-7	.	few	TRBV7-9	CASSLGTAASYEQYF	TGTGCCAGCAGCTTAGGGACAGCCGCCTCCTACGAGCAGTACTTC
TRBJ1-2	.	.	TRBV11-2	CASSFRGDGYTF	TGTGCCAGCAGCTTCCGGGGGGATGGCTACACCTTC
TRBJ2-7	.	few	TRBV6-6	CASSSPSSYEQYF	TGTGCCAGCAGTTCCCCGAGCTCCTACGAGCAGTACTTC
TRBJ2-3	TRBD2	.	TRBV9	CASSVRGRGAPDTQYF	TGTGCCAGCAGCGTGAGAGGGCGGGGGGCCCCAGATACGCAGTATTTT
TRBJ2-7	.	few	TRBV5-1	CASSLDRSDYEQYF	TGCGCCAGCAGCTTGGACAGATCTGACTACGAGCAGTACTTC
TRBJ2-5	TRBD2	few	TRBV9	CASSVTTGLAGETQYF	TGTGCCAGCAGCGTAACGACTGGACTAGCCGGCGAGACCCAGTACTTC
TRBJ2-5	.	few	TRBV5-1	CASSFKSAEQETQYF	TGCGCCAGCAGCTTTAAATCAGCGGAGCAAGAGACCCAGTACTTC
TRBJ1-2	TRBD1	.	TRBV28	CASRTGGGYGYTF	TGTGCCAGCAGAACAGGGGGCGGCTATGGCTACACCTTC
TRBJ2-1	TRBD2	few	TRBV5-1	CASSLTTSGGLTYNEQFF	TGCGCCAGCAGCTTGACGACTAGCGGGGGTCTAACCTACAATGAGCAGTTCTTC
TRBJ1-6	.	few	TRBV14	CASSQQGNSPLHF	TGTGCCAGCAGCCAACAGGGCAATTCACCCCTCCACTTT
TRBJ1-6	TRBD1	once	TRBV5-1	CASSLAGQGNSPLHF	TGCGCCAGCAGCTTGGCCGGACAGGGGAATTCACCCCTCCACTTT
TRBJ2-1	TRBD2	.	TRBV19	CASRLAGGHEQFF	TGTGCCAGTCGGCTAGCGGGGGGGCATGAGCAGTTCTTC
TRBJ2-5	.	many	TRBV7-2	CASSLGMETQYF	TGTGCCAGCAGCTTGGGCATGGAGACCCAGTACTTC
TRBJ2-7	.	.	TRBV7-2	CASSYQTSLHLGEQYF	TGTGCCAGCAGCTACCAAACTAGCCTTCATTTGGGCGAGCAGTACTTC
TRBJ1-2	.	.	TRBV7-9	CASSLAPTGSYGYTF	TGTGCCAGCAGCTTAGCACCTACAGGGTCATATGGCTACACCTTC
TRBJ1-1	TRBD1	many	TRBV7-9	CASSLEGASTEAFF	TGTGCCAGCAGCTTAGAGGGGGCGTCCACTGAAGCTTTCTTT
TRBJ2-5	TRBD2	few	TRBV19	CASTVASGGRETQYF	TGTGCCAGTACCGTCGCTAGCGGGGGTAGAGAGACCCAGTACTTC
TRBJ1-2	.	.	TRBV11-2	CASSATGGYGYTF	TGTGCCAGCAGTGCGACAGGTGGCTATGGCTACACCTTC
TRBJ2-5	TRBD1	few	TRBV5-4	CASSPDRTGSETQYF	TGTGCCAGCAGCCCCGACCGGACAGGTTCGGAGACCCAGTACTTC
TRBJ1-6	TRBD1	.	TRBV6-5	CASSYGRGNSPLHF	TGTGCCAGCAGTTACGGCAGGGGGAATTCACCCCTCCACTTT
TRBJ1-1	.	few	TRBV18	CASSPAPVADTEAFF	TGTGCCAGCTCACCCGCCCCGGTCGCGGACACTGAAGCTTTCTTT
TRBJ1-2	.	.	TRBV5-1	CASSLDGGSYGYTF	TGCGCCAGCAGCTTGGATGGAGGGAGCTATGGCTACACCTTC
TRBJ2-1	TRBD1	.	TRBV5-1	CASSDGTGGSYNEQFF	TGCGCCAGCAGCGACGGGACAGGGGGTTCCTACAATGAGCAGTTCTTC
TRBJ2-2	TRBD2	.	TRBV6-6	CASIPGLAGFGELFF	TGTGCCAGCATCCCCGGACTAGCGGGGTTCGGGGAGCTGTTTTTT
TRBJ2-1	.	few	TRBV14	CASSQQGGSYNEQFF	TGTGCCAGCAGCCAACAGGGGGGATCCTACAATGAGCAGTTCTTC
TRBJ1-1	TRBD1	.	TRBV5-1	CASSSQRTGVIGTEAFF	TGCGCCAGCAGCTCTCAACGGACAGGGGTGATCGGCACTGAAGCTTTCTTT
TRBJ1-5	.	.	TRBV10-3	CATTDRTGLNQPQHF	TGTGCCACTACTGACAGGACGGGGCTCAATCAGCCCCAGCATTTT
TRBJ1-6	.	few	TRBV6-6	CASSYDRSNSPLHF	TGTGCCAGCAGCTATGACAGGTCCAATTCACCCCTCCACTTT
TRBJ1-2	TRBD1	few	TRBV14	CASSPQGYGYTF	TGTGCCAGCAGCCCACAGGGGTATGGCTACACCTTC
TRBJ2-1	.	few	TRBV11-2	CASSPGDLLSEQFF	TGTGCCAGCAGCCCGGGGGACTTGTTAAGCGAGCAGTTCTTC
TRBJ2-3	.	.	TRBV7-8	CASSPGVGAPTGDTQYF	TGTGCCAGCAGTCCAGGGGTGGGGGCCCCCACGGGAGATACGCAGTATTTT
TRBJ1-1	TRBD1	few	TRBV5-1	CASSYHPTGDRRAAFF	TGCGCCAGCAGCTACCATCCCACAGGGGATCGACGGGCAGCTTTCTTT
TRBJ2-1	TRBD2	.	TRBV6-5	CASRGLAGGSNEQFF	TGTGCCAGCAGGGGTCTGGCGGGGGGGAGCAATGAGCAGTTCTTC
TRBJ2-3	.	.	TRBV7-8	CASSFLRGLGDTQYF	TGTGCCAGCAGCTTCCTACGGGGGTTAGGAGATACGCAGTATTTT
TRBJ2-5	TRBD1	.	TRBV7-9	CASSSNPGTVHQETQYF	TGTGCCAGCAGCTCGAATCCCGGGACAGTCCACCAAGAGACCCAGTACTTC